This T cell receptor (beta chain) was captured by sequencing in a study of monozygotic twins with inflammatory bowel disease. General study results and limits: A reduction in TCRbeta diversity (inverse Simpson) was seen in IBD patients relative to healthy co-twins. Data gave no support to a single strong signal or clonotype associated with IBD. Discrimination among different T cell subtypes was not achievable.

With the 5' RACE reads reprocessed, TCRdb shows one record per CDR3 protein and no DNA. The record lists around 200,000 distinct CDR3 sequences, of which the ten most abundant hold less than 2%. Note on this clonotype: As yet, its antigen is unknown.

CDR1 is SSHAT, CDR2 FNYEAQ, per germline (reference sequence). CDR3 length equals 13 residues. Specimen: blood. V is TRBV7-7 and J is TRBJ2-2; checking the TCRdb D call of TRBD1 is not possible without DNA. The origin of this receptor is a human donor with ulcerative colitis or Crohn's disease, or a healthy co-twin of an affected twin (not recorded which). CDR3 protein: CASSGTIGGELFF.